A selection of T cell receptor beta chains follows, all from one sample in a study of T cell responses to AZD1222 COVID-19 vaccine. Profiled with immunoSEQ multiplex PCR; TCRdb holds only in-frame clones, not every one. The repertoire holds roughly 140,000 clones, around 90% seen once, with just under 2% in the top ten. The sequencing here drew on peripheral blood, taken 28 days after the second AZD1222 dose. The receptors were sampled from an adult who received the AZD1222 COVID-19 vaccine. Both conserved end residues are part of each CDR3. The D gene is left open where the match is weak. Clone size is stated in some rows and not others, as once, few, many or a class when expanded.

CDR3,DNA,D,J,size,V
CASKSMEPNTEAFF,TGTGCCAGTAAGAGTATGGAACCGAACACTGAAGCTTTCTTT,-,TRBJ1-1,-,TRBV19
CASSIAYGQGFDTEAFF,TGTGCCAGTAGTATAGCTTACGGACAGGGCTTTGACACTGAAGCTTTCTTT,TRBD1,TRBJ1-1,-,TRBV19
CASKRTEVAKNIQYF,TGTGCCAGCAAGAGGACAGAAGTAGCCAAAAACATTCAGTACTTC,-,TRBJ2-4,-,TRBV2
CASSLGPTGPTEAFF,TGCGCCAGCAGCTTGGGCCCTACAGGGCCCACTGAAGCTTTCTTT,-,TRBJ1-1,-,TRBV5-1
CASSPRGGVFNYGYTF,TGTGCCAGCAGCCCCCGGGGGGGGGTTTTCAACTATGGCTACACCTTC,-,TRBJ1-2,few,TRBV7-9
CASSVDLNTEAFF,TGCGCCAGCAGCGTGGACCTAAACACTGAAGCTTTCTTT,-,TRBJ1-1,-,TRBV5-1
CASSPTPFSGGSLSDTGELFF,TGTGCCAGCAGCCCCACCCCCTTTAGCGGGGGGTCATTGAGTGACACCGGGGAGCTGTTTTTT,TRBD2,TRBJ2-2,-,TRBV7-3
CSAPKGEASFF,TGCAGTGCCCCGAAAGGTGAAGCCTCATTCTTC,-,TRBJ1-2,-,TRBV20-1
CASSMNRQGPRDEQFF,TGTGCCAGTAGTATGAATAGACAGGGCCCGAGGGATGAGCAGTTCTTC,TRBD1,TRBJ2-1,-,TRBV19
CASSLRDNYEQYF,TGTGCCAGTAGCCTCCGGGACAACTACGAGCAGTACTTC,-,TRBJ2-7,-,TRBV19
CASSTTGNSPLHF,TGTGCCAGCAGCACGACGGGGAATTCACCCCTCCACTTT,-,TRBJ1-6,-,TRBV3-1/TRBV3-2
CASMRTDPRTDTQYF,TGTGCCAGCATGAGGACGGACCCTCGCACAGATACGCAGTATTTT,-,TRBJ2-3,-,TRBV6-5
CASSLERVGSAGYEQYF,TGTGCCAGCAGCTTAGAACGAGTCGGGTCGGCGGGTTACGAGCAGTACTTC,-,TRBJ2-7,-,TRBV11-2
CASSLGTTGANVLTF,TGTGCCAGCAGCTTAGGGACGACTGGGGCCAACGTCCTGACTTTC,-,TRBJ2-6,-,TRBV5-4
CASSLVPEGTEAFF,TGTGCCAGCAGCTTGGTTCCGGAGGGGACTGAAGCTTTCTTT,-,TRBJ1-1,-,TRBV5-6
CASSFTGSPYSGANVLTF,TGTGCCAGCAGCTTTACAGGTAGTCCTTACTCTGGGGCCAACGTCCTGACTTTC,-,TRBJ2-6,-,TRBV5-6
CASSLLDGNYGYTF,TGCGCCAGCAGCTTGCTCGACGGTAACTATGGCTACACCTTC,-,TRBJ1-2,-,TRBV5-1
CASSLDSNLATYEQYF,TGTGCCAGCAGTCTCGACTCAAATCTAGCAACCTACGAGCAGTACTTC,-,TRBJ2-7,-,TRBV7-2
CASSTANYGYTF,TGTGCCAGCAGTACAGCAAACTATGGCTACACCTTC,-,TRBJ1-2,-,TRBV6-6
CASSFTGQPGYEQYF,TGTGCCAGCAGTTTCACAGGACAGCCGGGGTACGAGCAGTACTTC,-,TRBJ2-7,-,TRBV6-5
CASSGGQGAGQPQHF,TGTGCCAGCAGCGGGGGACAGGGGGCCGGACAGCCCCAGCATTTT,TRBD1,TRBJ1-5,-,TRBV9
CASRGTSGPLGKQYF,TGTGCCAGCCGAGGGACTAGCGGCCCTCTAGGGAAGCAGTATTTT,TRBD2,TRBJ2-3,-,TRBV2
CASSEPFDNEQFF,TGTGCCAGCAGTGAACCCTTTGACAATGAGCAGTTCTTC,-,TRBJ2-1,-,TRBV2
CASSLLFIGTEYF,TGTGCCAGCAGTTTACTTTTTATAGGAACCGAGTATTTT,-,TRBJ2-3,-,TRBV12-3/TRBV12-4
CASKELFF,TGTGCCAGTAAGGAGCTGTTTTTT,-,TRBJ2-2,-,TRBV21-1
CASSYSTGNTEAFF,TGTGCCAGCAGTTACTCGACGGGAAATACTGAAGCTTTCTTT,-,TRBJ1-1,-,TRBV6-6
CASSPDTAGGRNMNTEAFF,TGTGCCAGCAGTCCAGACACGGCAGGAGGCAGGAACATGAACACTGAAGCTTTCTTT,-,TRBJ1-1,-,TRBV5-6
CASSPDAGSGNTIYF,TGTGCCAGCTCACCGGACGCCGGATCTGGAAACACCATATATTTT,-,TRBJ1-3,-,TRBV18
CASSVAGERTYEQYF,TGCGCCAGCAGTGTGGCGGGAGAGAGGACCTACGAGCAGTACTTC,TRBD2,TRBJ2-7,few,TRBV10-2